These T cell receptor beta chains were read from a single sample in a study of CD8+CD57+ T cells in acquired aplastic anemia. TCRdb re-called the reads with MiXCR, one entry per CDR3 protein. This table has approximately 120,000 distinct CDR3 sequences, over 30% appearing once. Sequencing was performed on sorted CD4+, CD8+, or CD8+CD57+ T cells (not recorded which) from PBMCs. These receptors originate from a human donor with aplastic anemia. Both conserved end residues are part of each CDR3. The order of the fields is D gene, J gene, clone size, V gene, CDR3 protein, CDR3 DNA. A D gene is named only where the DNA matches it firmly. Size is omitted from some rows. Given values are once, few, many or a class for expanded clones.

D gene: TRBD2
J gene: TRBJ2-1
clone size: many
V gene: TRBV20-1
CDR3 protein: CSARGVAGRNEQFF
CDR3 DNA: TGCAGTGCTAGAGGAGTAGCGGGGAGAAATGAGCAGTTCTTC

D gene: NA
J gene: TRBJ2-1
clone size: NA
V gene: TRBV25-1
CDR3 protein: CASSEFEAGVAYNEQFF
CDR3 DNA: TGTGCCAGCAGTGAATTCGAGGCAGGGGTGGCCTACAATGAGCAGTTCTTC

D gene: TRBD2
J gene: TRBJ2-1
clone size: many
V gene: TRBV2
CDR3 protein: CASSVRTSGGRDEQFF
CDR3 DNA: TGTGCCAGCAGTGTCCGGACTAGCGGGGGACGAGATGAGCAGTTCTTC

D gene: TRBD1
J gene: TRBJ1-2
clone size: many
V gene: TRBV7-2
CDR3 protein: CASMGQGSYGYTF
CDR3 DNA: TGTGCCAGCATGGGACAGGGGAGCTATGGCTACACCTTC

D gene: NA
J gene: TRBJ2-5
clone size: many
V gene: TRBV29-1
CDR3 protein: CSVGTSQETQYF
CDR3 DNA: TGCAGCGTTGGAACTAGCCAAGAGACCCAGTACTTC

D gene: NA
J gene: TRBJ2-1
clone size: NA
V gene: TRBV9
CDR3 protein: CASSPPWTESEQFF
CDR3 DNA: TGTGCCAGCAGCCCTCCGTGGACTGAGAGCGAGCAGTTCTTC

D gene: NA
J gene: TRBJ2-7
clone size: many
V gene: TRBV10-3
CDR3 protein: CAISERTSTYEQCF
CDR3 DNA: TGTGCCATCAGTGAGAGGACGAGTACCTACGAGCAGTGCTTC

D gene: NA
J gene: TRBJ2-7
clone size: many
V gene: TRBV24-1
CDR3 protein: CATSDGIAYEQYF
CDR3 DNA: TGTGCCACCAGTGATGGGATCGCATACGAGCAGTACTTC

D gene: TRBD1
J gene: TRBJ1-1
clone size: NA
V gene: TRBV15
CDR3 protein: CATSTKTGLNTEAFF
CDR3 DNA: TGTGCCACCAGCACCAAGACAGGGCTGAACACTGAAGCTTTCTTT

D gene: TRBD1
J gene: TRBJ2-7
clone size: NA
V gene: TRBV19
CDR3 protein: CASSKTGVTYEQYF
CDR3 DNA: TGTGCCAGTAGTAAAACAGGGGTAACCTACGAGCAGTACTTC

D gene: TRBD2
J gene: TRBJ2-1
clone size: few
V gene: TRBV5-1
CDR3 protein: CASSFKRGGVGEQFF
CDR3 DNA: TGCGCCAGCAGCTTTAAGCGGGGGGGCGTGGGTGAGCAGTTCTTC

D gene: NA
J gene: TRBJ2-7
clone size: medium-sized
V gene: TRBV10-1
CDR3 protein: CASSPSRTGDEQYF
CDR3 DNA: TGCGCCAGCAGTCCATCACGGACCGGGGACGAGCAGTACTTC

D gene: TRBD1
J gene: TRBJ1-5
clone size: NA
V gene: TRBV20-1
CDR3 protein: CSARETGFRPQHF
CDR3 DNA: TGCAGTGCTAGAGAGACAGGGTTCCGACCCCAGCATTTT

D gene: TRBD1
J gene: TRBJ2-1
clone size: NA
V gene: TRBV19
CDR3 protein: CASSPTGGYNEQFF
CDR3 DNA: TGTGCCAGTAGCCCGACAGGGGGCTACAATGAGCAGTTCTTC

D gene: NA
J gene: TRBJ1-3
clone size: NA
V gene: TRBV28
CDR3 protein: CASSTPGRAGNTIYF
CDR3 DNA: TGTGCCAGCAGTACCCCCGGGAGGGCTGGAAACACCATATATTTT

D gene: TRBD1
J gene: TRBJ1-1
clone size: many
V gene: TRBV20-1
CDR3 protein: CSAQPGQGNTEAFF
CDR3 DNA: TGCAGTGCCCAACCAGGACAGGGGAACACTGAAGCTTTCTTT

D gene: TRBD1
J gene: TRBJ2-6
clone size: many
V gene: TRBV11-2
CDR3 protein: CASSLGRGLTGANVLTF
CDR3 DNA: TGTGCCAGCAGCTTAGGAAGGGGGCTGACTGGGGCCAACGTCCTGACTTTC

D gene: NA
J gene: TRBJ2-7
clone size: many
V gene: TRBV7-9
CDR3 protein: CASSPTTQSYEQYF
CDR3 DNA: TGTGCCAGCAGCCCTACCACGCAGAGCTACGAGCAGTACTTC

D gene: TRBD1
J gene: TRBJ1-1
clone size: NA
V gene: TRBV20-1
CDR3 protein: CSANGQGSEAFF
CDR3 DNA: TGCAGTGCTAACGGACAGGGGTCTGAAGCTTTCTTT

D gene: NA
J gene: TRBJ2-5
clone size: many
V gene: TRBV12-3/TRBV12-4
CDR3 protein: CASKMTRYQETQYF
CDR3 DNA: TGTGCCAGCAAAATGACACGTTACCAAGAGACCCAGTACTTC

D gene: TRBD1
J gene: TRBJ2-1
clone size: NA
V gene: TRBV18
CDR3 protein: CASSLDRGTLFEQFF
CDR3 DNA: TGTGCCAGCTCACTGGACAGGGGGACTTTGTTTGAGCAGTTCTTC

D gene: TRBD1
J gene: TRBJ1-6
clone size: once
V gene: TRBV6-1
CDR3 protein: CASTPDRGNSPLHF
CDR3 DNA: TGTGCCAGCACTCCCGACAGGGGGAATTCACCCCTCCACTTT

D gene: NA
J gene: TRBJ2-3
clone size: NA
V gene: TRBV2
CDR3 protein: CASGAGAHEADTQYF
CDR3 DNA: TGTGCCAGCGGCGCAGGGGCTCATGAGGCAGATACGCAGTATTTT

D gene: TRBD2
J gene: TRBJ2-1
clone size: few
V gene: TRBV11-2
CDR3 protein: CASSLDLGQLAGGEQFF
CDR3 DNA: TGTGCCAGCAGCTTAGACCTGGGGCAACTAGCGGGGGGAGAGCAGTTCTTC

D gene: NA
J gene: TRBJ1-2
clone size: NA
V gene: TRBV15
CDR3 protein: CATSRLERRFAYGYTF
CDR3 DNA: TGTGCCACCAGCAGATTAGAGAGGCGGTTTGCCTATGGCTACACCTTC